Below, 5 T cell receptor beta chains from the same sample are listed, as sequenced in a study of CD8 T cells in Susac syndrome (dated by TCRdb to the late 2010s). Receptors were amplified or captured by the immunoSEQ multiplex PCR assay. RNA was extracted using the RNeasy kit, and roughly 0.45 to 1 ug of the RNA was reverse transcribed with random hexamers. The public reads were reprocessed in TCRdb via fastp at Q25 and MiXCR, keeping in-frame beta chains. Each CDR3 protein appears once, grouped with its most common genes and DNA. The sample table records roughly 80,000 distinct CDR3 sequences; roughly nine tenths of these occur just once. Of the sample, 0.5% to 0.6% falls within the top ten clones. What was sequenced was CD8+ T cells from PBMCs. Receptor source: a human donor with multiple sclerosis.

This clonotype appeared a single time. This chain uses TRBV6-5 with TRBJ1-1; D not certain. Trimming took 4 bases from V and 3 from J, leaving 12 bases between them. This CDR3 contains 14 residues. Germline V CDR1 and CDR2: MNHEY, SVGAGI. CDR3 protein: CASSLSVLYTEAFF. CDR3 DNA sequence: TGTGCCAGCAGTTTATCCGTCCTCTACACTGAAGCTTTCTTT.

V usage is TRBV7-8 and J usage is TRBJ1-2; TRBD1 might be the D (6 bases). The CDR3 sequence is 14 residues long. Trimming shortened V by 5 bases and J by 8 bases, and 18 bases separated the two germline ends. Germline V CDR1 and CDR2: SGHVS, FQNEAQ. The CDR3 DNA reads TGTGCCAGCAGCACGATAGGACAGCCTGGGGGCTACACCTTC. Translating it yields CASSTIGQPGGYTF.

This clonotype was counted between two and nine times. CDR3 bases: TGTGCCAGCAGCTTTATCATGCTAGCGGGAGTTTCCGAGCAGTACTTC. Protein: CASSFIMLAGVSEQYF. The chain couples TRBV7-8 to TRBJ2-7, with 10 bases matching TRBD2. Germline V lookup: CDR1 SGHVS, CDR2 FQNEAQ. The CDR3 has 16 residues. J gave up 6 bases and V 3 bases, and 11 bases lay outside the gene matches. Drawing the rest from reference TRBV7-8 and TRBJ2-7, the complete variable domain is GAGVSQSPRYKVAKRGQDVALRCDPISGHVSLFWYQQALGQGPEFLTYFQNEAQLDKSGLPSDRFFAERPEGSVSTLKIQRTQQEDSAVYLCASSFIMLAGVSEQYFGPGTRLTVT.

The CDR3 DNA is TGTGCCAGCAGCTATACACTAGCGGGAGAGTACAATGAGCAGTTCTTC. This codes for CASSYTLAGEYNEQFF. The chain employs TRBV5-4 and TRBJ2-1; the match to TRBD2 covers 11 bases. V lost 3 bases, J lost 4 bases, and 6 bases stayed unmatched. Per the germline V gene, CDR1 is SGHNT and CDR2 is YYREEE (reference sequence). The CDR3 spans 16 residues.

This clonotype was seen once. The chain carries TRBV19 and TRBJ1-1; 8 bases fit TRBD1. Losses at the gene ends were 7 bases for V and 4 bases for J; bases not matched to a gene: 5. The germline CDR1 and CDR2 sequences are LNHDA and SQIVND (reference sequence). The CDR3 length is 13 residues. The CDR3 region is CASTTGGPTEAFF. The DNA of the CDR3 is TGTGCCAGTACCACAGGGGGACCCACTGAAGCTTTCTTT.